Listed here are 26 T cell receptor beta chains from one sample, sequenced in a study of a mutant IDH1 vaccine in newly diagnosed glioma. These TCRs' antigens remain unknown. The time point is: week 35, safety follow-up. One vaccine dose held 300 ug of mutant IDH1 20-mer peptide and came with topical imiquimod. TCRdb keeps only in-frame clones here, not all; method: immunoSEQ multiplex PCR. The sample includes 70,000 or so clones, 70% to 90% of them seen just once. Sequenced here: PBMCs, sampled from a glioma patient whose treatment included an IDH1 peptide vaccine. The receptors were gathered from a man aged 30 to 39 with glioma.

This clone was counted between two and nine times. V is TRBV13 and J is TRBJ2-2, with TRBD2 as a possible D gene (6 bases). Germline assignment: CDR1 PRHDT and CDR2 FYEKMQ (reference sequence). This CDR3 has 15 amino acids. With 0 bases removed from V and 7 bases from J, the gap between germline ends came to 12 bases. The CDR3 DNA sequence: TGTGCCAGCAGCTTAGGAGCCCTGGGAGGCGGGGAGCTGTTTTTT. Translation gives CASSLGALGGGELFF.

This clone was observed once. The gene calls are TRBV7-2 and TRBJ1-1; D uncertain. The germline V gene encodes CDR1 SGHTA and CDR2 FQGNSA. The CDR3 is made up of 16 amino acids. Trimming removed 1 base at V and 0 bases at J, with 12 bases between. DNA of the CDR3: TGTGCCAGCAGCTTAGGGTGGGCAGACATGAACACTGAAGCTTTCTTT. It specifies CASSLGWADMNTEAFF.

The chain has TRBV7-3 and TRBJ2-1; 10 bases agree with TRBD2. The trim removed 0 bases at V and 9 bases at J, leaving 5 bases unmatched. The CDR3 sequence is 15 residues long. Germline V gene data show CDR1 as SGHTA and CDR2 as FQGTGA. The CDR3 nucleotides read TGTGCCAGCAGCTTAACCCCGGGACTAGCGAGTGAGCAGTTCTTC. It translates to CASSLTPGLASEQFF.

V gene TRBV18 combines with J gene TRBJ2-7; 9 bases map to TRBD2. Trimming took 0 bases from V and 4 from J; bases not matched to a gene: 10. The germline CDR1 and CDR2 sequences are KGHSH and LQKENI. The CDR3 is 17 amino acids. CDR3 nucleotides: TGTGCCAGCTCACCACCCTCTGGGCGGGAGGGCCGGTACGAGCAGTACTTC. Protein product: CASSPPSGREGRYEQYF.

In nucleotides, the CDR3 is TGTGCCACCAGCCGGGACAGGGGTATAGATGAGCAGTACTTC. It encodes CATSRDRGIDEQYF. This rearrangement joins TRBV19 to TRBJ2-7; TRBD1 matches 10 bases. Per the germline V gene, CDR1 is LNHDA and CDR2 is SQIVND (reference sequence). The CDR3 has 14 residues. The ends lost 10 bases at V and 7 bases at J; junction bases unmatched: 13.

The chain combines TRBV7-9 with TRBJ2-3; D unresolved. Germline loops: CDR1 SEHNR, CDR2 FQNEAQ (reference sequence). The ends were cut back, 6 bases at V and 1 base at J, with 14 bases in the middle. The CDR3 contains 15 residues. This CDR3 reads CASRPSMGGTDTQYF. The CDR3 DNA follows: TGTGCCAGCAGGCCCTCAATGGGTGGCACAGATACGCAGTATTTT.

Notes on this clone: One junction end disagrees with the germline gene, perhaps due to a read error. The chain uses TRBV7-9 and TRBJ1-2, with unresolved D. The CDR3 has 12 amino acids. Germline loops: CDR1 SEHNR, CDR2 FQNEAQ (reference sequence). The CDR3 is CASSFPGRSPLF. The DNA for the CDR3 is TGTGCCAGCAGCTTCCCCGGGCGAAGCCCTCTCTTC.

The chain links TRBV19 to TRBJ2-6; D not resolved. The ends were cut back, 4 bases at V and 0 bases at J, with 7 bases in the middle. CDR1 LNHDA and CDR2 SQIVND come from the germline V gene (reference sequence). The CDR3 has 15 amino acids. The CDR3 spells CASSNSLSGANVLTF. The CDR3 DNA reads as TGTGCCAGTAGTAACTCCCTCTCTGGGGCCAACGTCCTGACTTTC.

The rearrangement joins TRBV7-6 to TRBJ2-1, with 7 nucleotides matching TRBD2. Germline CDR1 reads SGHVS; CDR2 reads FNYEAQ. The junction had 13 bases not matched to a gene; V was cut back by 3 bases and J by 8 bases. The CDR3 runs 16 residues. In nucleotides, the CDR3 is TGTGCCAGCAGCTTTCTGTTAGGCGGGAGTGGGGATGAGCAGTTCTTC. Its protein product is CASSFLLGGSGDEQFF.

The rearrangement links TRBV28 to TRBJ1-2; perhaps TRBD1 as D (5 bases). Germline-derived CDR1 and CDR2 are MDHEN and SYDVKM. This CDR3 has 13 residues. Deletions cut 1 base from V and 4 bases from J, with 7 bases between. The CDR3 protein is CASSLSGTYGYTF. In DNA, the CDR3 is TGTGCCAGCAGTTTATCAGGGACCTATGGCTACACCTTC.

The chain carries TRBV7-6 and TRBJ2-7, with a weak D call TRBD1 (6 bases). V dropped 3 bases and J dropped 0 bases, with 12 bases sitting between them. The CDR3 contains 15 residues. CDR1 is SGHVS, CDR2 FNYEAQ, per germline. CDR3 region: CASSFGRGTSYEQYF. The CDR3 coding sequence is TGTGCCAGCAGCTTCGGCAGGGGTACCTCCTACGAGCAGTACTTC.

The CDR3 DNA follows: TGTGCCAGTAGTATATGGGCCCATAGCACAGATACGCAGTATTTT. This encodes CASSIWAHSTDTQYF. The genes are TRBV19 and TRBJ2-3, with D hard to call. CDR1 LNHDA and CDR2 SQIVND come from the germline V gene (reference sequence). V was clipped by 2 bases and J by 0 bases, with 9 bases between them. The CDR3 runs to 15 residues.

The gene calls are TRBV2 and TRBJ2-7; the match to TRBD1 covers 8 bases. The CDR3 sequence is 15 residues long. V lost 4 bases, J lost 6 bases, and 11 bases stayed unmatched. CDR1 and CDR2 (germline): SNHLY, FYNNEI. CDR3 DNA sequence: TGTGCCAGCAGTGTCGGTGGCAGGGGGCCTGGCGAGCAGTACTTC. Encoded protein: CASSVGGRGPGEQYF.

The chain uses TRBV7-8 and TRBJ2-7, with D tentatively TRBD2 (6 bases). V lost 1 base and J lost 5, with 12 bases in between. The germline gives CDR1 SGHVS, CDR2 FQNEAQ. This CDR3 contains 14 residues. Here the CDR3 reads CASSLGDWRDEQYF. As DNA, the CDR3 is TGTGCCAGCAGCTTAGGGGACTGGCGGGACGAGCAGTACTTC.

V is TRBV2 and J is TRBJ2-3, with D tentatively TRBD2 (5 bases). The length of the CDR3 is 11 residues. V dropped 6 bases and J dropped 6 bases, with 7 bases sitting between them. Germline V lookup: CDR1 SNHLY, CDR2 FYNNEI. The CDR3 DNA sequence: TGTGCCAGCAGGGGAGTGGATACGCAGTATTTT. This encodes CASRGVDTQYF. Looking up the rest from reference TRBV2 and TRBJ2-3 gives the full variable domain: EPEVTQTPSHQVTQMGQEVILRCVPISNHLYFYWYRQILGQKVEFLVSFYNNEISEKSEIFDDQFSVERPDGSNFTLKIRSTKLEDSAMYFCASRGVDTQYFGPGTRLTVL.

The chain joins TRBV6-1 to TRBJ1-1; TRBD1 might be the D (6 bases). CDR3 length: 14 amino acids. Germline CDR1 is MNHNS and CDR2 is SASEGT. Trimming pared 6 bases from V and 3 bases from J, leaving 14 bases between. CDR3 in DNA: TGTGCCAGCAGCTCGGCCGCAGGGGACACTGAAGCTTTCTTT. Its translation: CASSSAAGDTEAFF.

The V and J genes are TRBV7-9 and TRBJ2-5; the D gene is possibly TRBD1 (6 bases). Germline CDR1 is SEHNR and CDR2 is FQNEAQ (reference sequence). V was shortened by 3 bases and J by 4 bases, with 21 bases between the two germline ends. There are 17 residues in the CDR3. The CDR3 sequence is CASSFSTPARGRETQYF. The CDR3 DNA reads TGTGCCAGCAGCTTCTCCACCCCGGCCAGGGGACGAGAGACCCAGTACTTC.

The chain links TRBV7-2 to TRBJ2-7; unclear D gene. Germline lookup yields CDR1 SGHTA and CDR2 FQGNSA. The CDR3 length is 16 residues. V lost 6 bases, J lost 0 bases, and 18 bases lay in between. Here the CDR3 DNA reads TGTGCCAGCAGTCCAGGCGGCAGCTTGAGCTCCTACGAGCAGTACTTC. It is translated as CASSPGGSLSSYEQYF.

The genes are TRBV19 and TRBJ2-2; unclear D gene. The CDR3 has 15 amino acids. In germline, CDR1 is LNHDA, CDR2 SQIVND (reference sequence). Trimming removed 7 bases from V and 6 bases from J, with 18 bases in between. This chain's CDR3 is CASNPLAVRAGELFF. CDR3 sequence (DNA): TGTGCCAGTAACCCCCTGGCGGTTAGAGCCGGGGAGCTGTTTTTT.

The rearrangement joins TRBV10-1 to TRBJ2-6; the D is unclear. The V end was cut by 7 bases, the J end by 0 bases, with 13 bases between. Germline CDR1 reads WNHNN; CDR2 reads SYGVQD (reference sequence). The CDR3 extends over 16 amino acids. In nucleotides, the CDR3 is TGCGCCAGCAAGAGAGCCCCTAACTCTGGGGCCAACGTCCTGACTTTC. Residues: CASKRAPNSGANVLTF.

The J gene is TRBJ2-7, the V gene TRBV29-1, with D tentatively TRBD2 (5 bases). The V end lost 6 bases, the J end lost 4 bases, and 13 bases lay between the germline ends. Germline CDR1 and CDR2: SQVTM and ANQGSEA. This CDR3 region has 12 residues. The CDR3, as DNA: TGCAGCGTCCGGGCCCCGGGGTACGAGCAGTACTTC. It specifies CSVRAPGYEQYF.

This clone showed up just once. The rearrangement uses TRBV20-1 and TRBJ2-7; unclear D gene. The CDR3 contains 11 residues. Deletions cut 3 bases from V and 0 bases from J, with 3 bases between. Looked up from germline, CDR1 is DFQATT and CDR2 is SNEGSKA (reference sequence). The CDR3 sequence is CSASRSYEQYF. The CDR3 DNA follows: TGCAGTGCTAGCCGCTCCTACGAGCAGTACTTC.

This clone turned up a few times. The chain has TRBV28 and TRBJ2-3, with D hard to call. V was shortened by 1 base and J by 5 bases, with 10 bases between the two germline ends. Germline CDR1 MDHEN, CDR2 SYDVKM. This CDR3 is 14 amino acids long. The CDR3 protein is CASSLSRVQDTQYF. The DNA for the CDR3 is TGTGCCAGCAGTTTATCTAGGGTTCAAGATACGCAGTATTTT. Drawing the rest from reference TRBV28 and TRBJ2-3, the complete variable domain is DVKVTQSSRYLVKRTGEKVFLECVQDMDHENMFWYRQDPGLGLRLIYFSYDVKMKEKGDIPEGYSVSREKKERFSLILESASTNQTSMYLCASSLSRVQDTQYFGPGTRLTVL.

CDR3 protein: CASSLNLKIGNEKLFF. The DNA of the CDR3 is TGTGCCAGCAGCTTGAATCTTAAAATCGGTAATGAAAAACTGTTTTTT. The chain couples TRBV5-6 to TRBJ1-4; D is unresolved. Germline CDR1 and CDR2: SGHDT and YYEEEE. V gave up 1 base and J gave up 4 bases, with 14 bases separating them. The CDR3 is made up of 16 amino acids.

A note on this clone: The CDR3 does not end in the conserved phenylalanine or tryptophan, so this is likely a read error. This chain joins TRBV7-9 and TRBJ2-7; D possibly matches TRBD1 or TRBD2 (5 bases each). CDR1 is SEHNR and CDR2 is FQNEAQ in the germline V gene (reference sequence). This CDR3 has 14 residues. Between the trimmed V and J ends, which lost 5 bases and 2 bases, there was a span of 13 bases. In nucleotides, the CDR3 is TGTGCCAGCAGCCAAGGGACGGCAACCTACGAGCAGTACCTC. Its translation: CASSQGTATYEQYL.

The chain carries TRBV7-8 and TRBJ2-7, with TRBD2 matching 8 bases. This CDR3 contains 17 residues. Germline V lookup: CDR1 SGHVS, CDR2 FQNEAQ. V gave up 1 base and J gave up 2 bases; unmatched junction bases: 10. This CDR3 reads CASSLGIPGLDPYEQYF. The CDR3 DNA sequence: TGTGCCAGCAGCTTAGGTATTCCGGGACTAGATCCCTACGAGCAGTACTTC.